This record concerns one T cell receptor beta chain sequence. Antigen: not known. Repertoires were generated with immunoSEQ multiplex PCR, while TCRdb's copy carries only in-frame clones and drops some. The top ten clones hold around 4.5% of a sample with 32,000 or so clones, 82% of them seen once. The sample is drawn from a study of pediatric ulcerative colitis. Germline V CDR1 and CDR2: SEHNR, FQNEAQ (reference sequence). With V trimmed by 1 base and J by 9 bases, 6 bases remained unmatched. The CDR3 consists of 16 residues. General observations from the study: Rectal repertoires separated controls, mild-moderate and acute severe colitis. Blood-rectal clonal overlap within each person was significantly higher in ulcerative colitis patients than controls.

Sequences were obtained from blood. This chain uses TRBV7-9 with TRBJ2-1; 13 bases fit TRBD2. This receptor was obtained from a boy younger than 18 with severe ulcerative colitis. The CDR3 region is CASSLETSGGAAEQFF. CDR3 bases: TGTGCCAGCAGCTTAGAAACTAGCGGGGGGGCCGCTGAGCAGTTCTTC.